What follows is one T cell receptor beta chain and its context. Its matching antigen is unknown. This sample was included in a study of T-cell reconstitution after alpha-beta-depleted transplantation in children. Whole-study results and caveats: A year post-transplant, T-cell counts and diversity derived mostly from newly produced T cells. Surviving recipient T cells and thymic progenitors produced the high day-60 TCRbeta diversity seen in some patients.

Unique molecular identifiers were used to barcode this TCRbeta library. TCRdb used MiXCR to reprocess the PCR reads, holding one entry per CDR3 protein. This table has 95,000 to 150,000 distinct CDR3 sequences, approximately 22% appearing once. The sequencing here drew on PBMCs, mostly from graft donor cells, taken 180 days after TCRalphabeta/CD19-depleted stem cell transplant. This TCR was sampled from a male patient aged 2-9 years who had a stem cell transplant for chronic granulomatous disease, so the T cells may come from the graft donor.

CDR3 sequence reads: CSAALITDSPYGYTF. The CDR3 DNA sequence: TGCAGTGCCGCCCTTATTACAGACAGCCCCTATGGCTACACCTTC. This sequence joins TRBV20-1 and TRBJ1-2, with D possibly matching TRBD1 (5 bases). The CDR3 is made up of 15 amino acids. CDR1 and CDR2 from the germline V gene are DFQATT and SNEGSKA (reference sequence). Trimming took 6 bases from V and 4 from J, leaving 21 bases between them.